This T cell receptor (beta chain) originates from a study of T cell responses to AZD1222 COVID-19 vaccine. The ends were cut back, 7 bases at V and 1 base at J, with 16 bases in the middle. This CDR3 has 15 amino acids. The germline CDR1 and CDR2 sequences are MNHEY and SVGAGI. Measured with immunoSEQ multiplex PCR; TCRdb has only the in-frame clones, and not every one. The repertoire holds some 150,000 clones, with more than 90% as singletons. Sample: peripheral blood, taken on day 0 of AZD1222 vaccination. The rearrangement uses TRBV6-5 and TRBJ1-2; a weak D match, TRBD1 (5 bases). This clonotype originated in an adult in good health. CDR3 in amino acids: CASTQGPGGNYGYTF. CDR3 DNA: TGTGCCAGCACCCAAGGTCCGGGGGGTAACTATGGCTACACCTTC.